The 12 T cell receptor beta chains reported below all come from one sample, sequenced in a study of Graves' ophthalmopathy and Graves' hyperthyroidism. RNA transcripts provided the template for amplifying TCR beta CDR3 regions. Investigators did first-round RT-PCR with HTBI primers, then second-round multiplex PCR. TCRdb re-analysed the multiplex PCR reads in MiXCR, keeping a single row per CDR3 protein. The repertoire holds a few hundred thousand distinct CDR3 sequences, with approximately 37% as singletons. What was sequenced was peripheral blood or thyroid tissue (not recorded which). The receptors were sampled from an adult man with Graves' hyperthyroidism.

This clonotype was seen many times. This rearrangement joins TRBV20-1 to TRBJ1-1; 7 nucleotides align to TRBD1. V shed 6 bases and J 5 bases; nucleotides not matched to a gene: 12. This CDR3 is 14 amino acids long. Germline CDR1 is DFQATT and CDR2 is SNEGSKA (reference sequence). The CDR3 loop reads CSAEETGPSTEAFF. CDR3 coding DNA: TGCAGTGCGGAAGAGACAGGGCCCTCGACTGAAGCTTTCTTT.

The V and J genes are TRBV29-1 and TRBJ1-5, with TRBD1 as a possible D gene (6 bases). Per germline, CDR1 SQVTM and CDR2 ANQGSEA. This CDR3 has 13 amino acids. The CDR3 here is CIHLTGRGQPQHF. CDR3 DNA: TGCATCCATCTCACAGGGCGAGGGCAGCCCCAGCATTTT.

This clonotype was observed at least ten times. This chain uses TRBV2 with TRBJ2-5; the D gene could be TRBD1 or TRBD2 (5 bases each). The CDR3 spans 12 residues. Germline CDR1 SNHLY, CDR2 FYNNEI. Trimming removed 10 bases at V and 9 bases at J, with 18 bases between. This CDR3 reads CATGPSSVSQYF. The CDR3 region has the DNA TGTGCCACGGGACCGTCGTCGGTGTCCCAGTACTTC.

The table lists this clonotype with many counts. The gene calls are TRBV12-5 and TRBJ2-2; the D is unclear. There are 14 residues in the CDR3. With 0 bases removed from V and 1 base from J, the gap between germline ends came to 3 bases. The germline V gene encodes CDR1 LGHNT and CDR2 FRNRAP. The DNA of the CDR3 is TGTGCTAGTGGTTTGGTGCAGAACACCGGGGAGCTGTTTTTT. Amino acid sequence: CASGLVQNTGELFF.

This clonotype turned up a few times. The chain links TRBV5-1 to TRBJ1-1; 8 positions match TRBD1. Germline V gene data show CDR1 as SGHRS and CDR2 as YFSETQ. The V segment lost 0 bases and the J segment 3 bases; nucleotides outside the gene matches: 1. The CDR3 is made up of 14 amino acids. The CDR3 reads CASSLGGQDTEAFF. CDR3 DNA sequence: TGCGCCAGCAGCTTGGGGGGACAGGACACTGAAGCTTTCTTT.

J is TRBJ1-3 and V is TRBV7-2; D possibly corresponds to TRBD1 (6 bases). The V end was cut by 1 base, the J end by 6 bases, with 22 bases between. Per germline, CDR1 SGHTA and CDR2 FQGNSA. This CDR3 contains 18 residues. CDR3 loop: CASSLVPGHRNTENTIYF. CDR3 nucleotides: TGTGCCAGCAGCTTAGTTCCGGGACACAGGAACACTGAAAACACCATATATTTT. The full variable domain, its missing parts supplied by reference TRBV7-2 and TRBJ1-3, is GAGVSQSPSNKVTEKGKDVELRCDPISGHTALYWYRQSLGQGLEFLIYFQGNSAPDKSGLPSDRFSAERTGGSVSTLTIQRTQQEDSAVYLCASSLVPGHRNTENTIYFGEGSWLTVV.

This rearrangement joins TRBV4-1 to TRBJ1-1; a possible D gene is TRBD1 (5 bases). V lost 7 bases and J 6 bases, leaving 12 bases between the germline ends. The CDR3 extends over 12 amino acids. Germline V gene lookup returns CDR1 MGHRA and CDR2 YSYEKL. CDR3 loop: CASKDVGAEAFF. The CDR3 nucleotides are TGCGCCAGCAAGGATGTGGGGGCTGAAGCTTTCTTT.

The V call is TRBV20-1, the J call TRBJ2-3; 10 nucleotides match TRBD2. V lost 1 base to trimming and J lost 7 bases; unmatched junction nucleotides: 11. Germline V gene data show CDR1 as DFQATT and CDR2 as SNEGSKA (reference sequence). There are 16 residues in the CDR3. The CDR3 spells CSARASLAGVLNTQYF. DNA of the CDR3: TGCAGTGCTAGAGCTAGCCTAGCGGGGGTGTTGAATACGCAGTATTTT.

The chain carries TRBV11-3 and TRBJ1-5; TRBD1 aligns across 7 bases. Germline loops: CDR1 SGHNT, CDR2 YENEEA. The CDR3 extends over 13 amino acids. V lost 5 bases to trimming and J lost 9 bases; unmatched junction nucleotides: 7. The CDR3 loop reads CASSIGKGAPQHF. The CDR3 DNA sequence: TGTGCCAGCAGCATAGGAAAGGGGGCGCCCCAGCATTTT.

The chain recombines TRBV7-9 with TRBJ2-7; D not resolved. V lost 3 bases, J lost 7 bases, and 13 bases lay in between. The CDR3 consists of 13 residues. Germline V gene lookup returns CDR1 SEHNR and CDR2 FQNEAQ (reference sequence). The CDR3: CASSFAAYNEQYF. CDR3 in DNA: TGTGCCAGCAGCTTTGCCGCTTACAATGAGCAGTACTTC.

This clonotype was found many times. V and J are TRBV7-8 and TRBJ2-7; the match to TRBD1 covers 7 bases. The CDR3 extends over 12 amino acids. The V gene end was trimmed by 5 bases and the J gene end by 12 bases; junction bases not matched to a gene: 10. Germline CDR1 SGHVS, CDR2 FQNEAQ. The CDR3 coding sequence is TGTGCCAGCAGCCCTGACAGGGTTCTTGGGTACTTC. It yields the protein CASSPDRVLGYF.

This chain uses TRBV9 with TRBJ2-2; 9 bases line up with TRBD1. This CDR3 region has 18 residues. V dropped 3 bases and J dropped 5; count of bases not matched to a gene: 14. In germline, CDR1 is SGDLS, CDR2 YYNGEE. The CDR3 is CASSDPVHRGRLTGELFF. As DNA, the CDR3 is TGTGCCAGCAGCGACCCAGTTCACAGGGGGCGCCTAACCGGGGAGCTGTTTTTT.